The rows below give T cell receptor beta chains drawn from one sample of a study of blood T cell repertoires in COVID-19. Libraries were prepared by immunoSEQ multiplex PCR; TCRdb keeps only in-frame clonotypes and omits some of them. The sample carries 410,000 or so clones, roughly 85% recorded once. Source material: peripheral blood. The receptors derive from a woman aged 25 to 39 with active or convalescent COVID-19. Both conserved end residues are part of each CDR3. Each record gives: V gene, J gene, D gene, clone size, CDR3 protein, CDR3 DNA. D genes are given only for firm matches. Only some rows state a clone size, as once, few, many or a class for expanded clones.

TRBV12-3/TRBV12-4	TRBJ1-5	TRBD1	.	CASSGQGVQPQHF	TGTGCCAGCAGTGGACAGGGTGTTCAGCCCCAGCATTTT
TRBV6-5	TRBJ2-7	TRBD1	.	CAACRTGQGKYEQYF	TGTGCCGCATGTAGGACGGGACAGGGAAAGTACGAGCAGTACTTC
TRBV12-3/TRBV12-4	TRBJ2-2	.	.	CASSLRQTGELFF	TGTGCCAGCAGTCTCCGACAGACCGGGGAGCTGTTTTTT
TRBV13	TRBJ1-2	TRBD1	.	CASSSTGTAEFYGYTF	TGTGCCAGCAGTAGTACCGGGACAGCGGAATTCTATGGCTACACCTTC
TRBV5-5	TRBJ2-7	TRBD1	.	CASSNPGQGFEQYF	TGTGCCAGCAGCAACCCGGGACAGGGCTTCGAGCAGTACTTC
TRBV10-2	TRBJ2-7	.	few	CASRAEIYEQYF	TGCGCCAGCAGAGCCGAAATTTACGAGCAGTACTTC
TRBV2	TRBJ1-6	.	.	CASLQTGEASPLHF	TGTGCCAGCCTACAAACCGGGGAGGCTTCACCCCTCCACTTT
TRBV7-9	TRBJ1-1	.	.	CASSFLQVNTEAFF	TGTGCCAGCAGCTTTTTACAGGTGAACACTGAAGCTTTCTTT
TRBV5-4	TRBJ2-5	.	.	CASSPVESQETQYF	TGTGCCAGCAGCCCGGTGGAGTCGCAAGAGACCCAGTACTTC
TRBV5-1	TRBJ2-7	TRBD2	.	CASSLGTSGSQIYEQYF	TGCGCCAGCAGCTTAGGGACTAGCGGGAGTCAGATCTACGAGCAGTACTTC